These 15 T cell receptor beta chains originate from one sample sequenced in a study of tumor-infiltrating lymphocytes in primary liver carcinoma. For blood RNA, unsorted whole blood served as the source, and germline DNA was extracted too. The authors made TCR beta cDNA from 400 to 550 ng total RNA with a constant-region primer. Employing slightly modified ARM-PCR, three nested multiplex PCR rounds were run, and these gave rise to the TCR beta libraries. Investigators reported that the first two PCR rounds, at about 9 cycles each, used TRBV1-TRBV30 forward primers with a C-beta reverse primer. TCRdb used MiXCR to reprocess the multiplex PCR reads, holding one entry per CDR3 protein. The sample contains 150,000 to 200,000 distinct CDR3 sequences, about 60% of which appear only once. Sequenced material: peripheral blood. These receptors all stem from a man aged 40-55 years with primary liver carcinoma and hepatitis B virus infection.

The chain employs TRBV11-2 and TRBJ2-1, with D unclear. This CDR3 comprises 16 residues. The ends were cut back, 5 bases at V and 9 bases at J, with 23 bases in the middle. Germline V CDR1 and CDR2: SGHAT, FQNNGV. CDR3 region: CASSMDIGLAMSEQFF. CDR3 nucleotides: TGTGCCAGCAGCATGGATATCGGATTAGCTATGAGTGAGCAGTTCTTC.

About this clonotype: One end of the junction is discordant with germline, which a read error may explain. The chain links TRBV11-2 to TRBJ2-7, with D tentatively TRBD2 (5 bases). This CDR3 comprises 14 residues. The germline V gene encodes CDR1 SGHAT and CDR2 FQNNGV. The CDR3 loop is CAGSLTIGAYEQYF. In nucleotides, the CDR3 is TGTGCCGGCAGCTTAACCATCGGGGCCTACGAGCAGTACTTC.

About this clonotype itself: Because it lacks the conserved phenylalanine or tryptophan at the end, this CDR3 is likely a read error. The chain has TRBV4-1 and TRBJ2-3, with a tentative D call TRBD2 (5 bases). CDR3 size: 15 residues. Germline-derived CDR1 and CDR2 are MGHRA and YSYEKL. V was shortened by 6 bases and J by 4 bases, with 17 bases between the two germline ends. CDR3 residues: CASSRAEAGADTQYS. DNA of the CDR3: TGCGCCAGCAGTCGCGCGGAGGCAGGCGCAGATACGCAGTATTCT.

This clonotype was detected a few times. The genes are TRBV12-3 or TRBV12-4 and TRBJ1-2, with 10 bases identical to TRBD1. The CDR3 is 14 amino acids. V dropped 8 bases and J dropped 10; count of bases not matched to a gene: 13. Here the CDR3 reads CASYPDRGGGVYTF. The CDR3 nucleotides are TGTGCCAGCTACCCGGACAGGGGGGGGGGTGTCTACACCTTC.

This clonotype was picked up one time. Compared with germline, one end of the junction differs, possibly owing to a read error. V and J are TRBV11-2 and TRBJ1-1; no clear D. Per germline, CDR1 SGHAT and CDR2 FQNNGV. CDR3 length: 12 amino acids. The CDR3 sequence: CANSLRATGAFF. The CDR3 DNA follows: TGTGCCAACAGCTTGCGGGCAACTGGAGCTTTCTTT.

With respect to this clonotype: Because the CDR3 is missing its conserved closing phenylalanine or tryptophan, this is likely a read error. This chain connects TRBV11-2 to TRBJ2-5, with TRBD1 as a possible D gene (5 bases). The CDR3 loop spans 12 amino acids. The germline V and J ends were trimmed by 7 bases and 11 bases, with 17 bases remaining between them. From germline, CDR1 is SGHAT and CDR2 FQNNGV. CDR3 nucleotides: TGTGCCAGCAACGACAGACAAGATACTCAGTACTTA. Its translation is CASNDRQDTQYL.

The gene calls are TRBV11-1 and TRBJ2-3; 12 bases align to TRBD2. Germline loops: CDR1 SGHAT, CDR2 FQDESV (reference sequence). This CDR3 has 18 residues. V gave up 3 bases and J gave up 3 bases; unmatched junction bases: 10. The CDR3 nucleotides read TGTGCCAGCAGCTTTGGACTAGCGGGATCTGCTGGAACAGATACGCAGTATTTT. Its translation: CASSFGLAGSAGTDTQYF. Drawing the rest from reference TRBV11-1 and TRBJ2-3, the complete variable domain is EAEVAQSPRYKITEKSQAVAFWCDPISGHATLYWYRQILGQGPELLVQFQDESVVDDSQLPKDRFSAERLKGVDSTLKIQPAELGDSAMYLCASSFGLAGSAGTDTQYFGPGTRLTVL.

This clonotype appeared a few times. The chain combines TRBV12-3 or TRBV12-4 with TRBJ2-7; D remains unclear. V shed 0 bases and J shed 5 bases, with 5 bases lying between them. This CDR3 region has 12 residues. This chain's CDR3 is CASSLALNEQYF. The CDR3 DNA is TGTGCCAGCAGTTTAGCACTAAACGAGCAGTACTTC.

The J gene is TRBJ2-1, the V gene TRBV14; a weak D match, TRBD1 (5 bases). CDR3 length: 12 amino acids. Germline values: CDR1 SGHDN, CDR2 FVKESK. Deletions cut 4 bases from V and 14 bases from J, with 15 bases between. The CDR3 loop reads CASSRVAQGKFF. CDR3 DNA sequence: TGTGCCAGCAGCCGAGTGGCGCAGGGAAAGTTCTTC. The full variable domain, completed using reference TRBV14 and TRBJ2-1, is EAGVTQFPSHSVIEKGQTVTLRCDPISGHDNLYWYRRVMGKEIKFLLHFVKESKQDESGMPNNRFLAERTGGTYSTLKVQPAELEDSGVYFCASSRVAQGKFFGPGTRLTVL.

The chain carries TRBV4-2 and TRBJ1-2; D remains ambiguous. Per germline, CDR1 LGHNA and CDR2 YNFKEQ. V was cut by 4 bases and J by 5 bases, with 23 bases left in between. CDR3 length equals 17 residues. CDR3 in DNA: TGTGCCAGCAGCCCGAGAGGGAGTAGGGAGGAGAGATATGGCTACACCTTC. Translation: CASSPRGSREERYGYTF.

Comment on this clonotype: A read error may produce the germline difference seen at one junction end. The chain carries TRBV28 and TRBJ1-2; a weak D match, TRBD1 (6 bases). CDR1 and CDR2 (germline): MDHEN, SYDVKM. This CDR3 region has 16 residues. Here the CDR3 reads CASSPLLSGTNYDYTF. The CDR3 DNA reads as TGTGCCAGCAGTCCCCTCCTCTCCGGGACAAACTATGACTACACCTTC.

Comments on this clonotype: Mismatch with germline at one junction end may stem from a read error. This chain joins TRBV29-1 and TRBJ2-1, with 9 bases fitting TRBD2. In germline, CDR1 is SQVTM, CDR2 ANQGSEA. The CDR3 has 15 amino acids. CDR3 region: CSVGIAGEVYNEQIF. The CDR3 bases are TGCAGCGTTGGGATAGCGGGAGAGGTCTACAATGAGCAGATCTTC.

Many counts were recorded for this clonotype. This chain connects TRBV11-2 to TRBJ2-7; D uncertain. This CDR3 has 15 amino acids. In germline, CDR1 is SGHAT, CDR2 FQNNGV. V shed 1 base and J shed 5 bases, with 15 bases lying between them. The CDR3 here is CASSLVRPLKDEQYF. CDR3 in DNA: TGTGCCAGCAGCTTAGTCCGCCCGCTGAAGGACGAGCAGTACTTC.

This clonotype occurred a few times. The chain uses TRBV6-1 and TRBJ2-7; 11 bases match TRBD2. The CDR3 length is 16 residues. Germline V gives CDR1 MNHNS, CDR2 SASEGT. The ends lost 3 bases at V and 6 bases at J; junction bases unmatched: 10. The CDR3 nucleotides are TGTGCCAGCAGTGATTCGCAACTAGCGGGAGCAGGCGAGCAGTACTTC. The encoded protein is CASSDSQLAGAGEQYF.

Notes on this clonotype: The junction differs from germline at one of its ends, possibly a read error. This chain uses TRBV11-2 with TRBJ2-3; the D is unclear. In germline, CDR1 is SGHAT, CDR2 FQNNGV. CDR3 length: 15 residues. The DNA for the CDR3 is TGTGCCTGCAGACGCCTAGGGCTTGACACAGATACGCAGTATTTT. Amino acids: CACRRLGLDTDTQYF.